Listed here are 13 T cell receptor beta chains from one sample, sequenced in a study of T cell responses to AZD1222 COVID-19 vaccine. Generated by immunoSEQ multiplex PCR, the TCRdb table keeps only in-frame clones and is missing some. The table shows about 100,000 clones, with roughly 90% occurring only once. The sequencing here drew on peripheral blood, taken on day 0 of AZD1222 vaccination. These TCRs come from an adult in good health.

The chain is built from TRBV6-2 or TRBV6-3 and TRBJ1-4, with a weak D call TRBD1 (5 bases). V lost 2 bases, J lost 7 bases, and 5 bases lay in between. Germline V gene lookup returns CDR1 MNHEY and CDR2 SVGEGT. The CDR3 has 12 residues. CDR3 protein: CASSYGGEKLFF. The DNA of the CDR3 is TGTGCCAGCAGTTACGGGGGTGAAAAACTGTTTTTT.

This clone was seen more than once but under ten times. V gene TRBV7-3 combines with J gene TRBJ2-7; D is tentatively TRBD1 or TRBD2 (5 bases each). Trimming stripped 1 base from V and 9 bases from J, with 13 bases between. This CDR3 is built from 13 residues. CDR1 SGHTA and CDR2 FQGTGA come from the germline V gene. CDR3 amino acids: CASSLIARDRQYF. CDR3 sequence (DNA): TGTGCCAGCAGCTTAATAGCCAGGGACCGGCAGTACTTC.

The gene calls are TRBV4-2 and TRBJ2-1; 12 bases fit TRBD2. The CDR3 totals 14 residues. After removal of 4 bases from V and 7 bases from J, the junction contained 2 bases not matched to a gene. Germline V CDR1 and CDR2: LGHNA, YNFKEQ. The CDR3, as DNA: TGTGCCAGCAGCCCGGGACTAGCGGGTAATGAGCAGTTCTTC. Encoded protein: CASSPGLAGNEQFF.

The CDR3 nucleotides are TGTGCCAGCAGCGCTGGACAGGGACAAGAGACCCAGTACTTC. Translating gives CASSAGQGQETQYF. This chain connects TRBV9 to TRBJ2-5; 8 bases fit TRBD1. V lost 3 bases and J lost 2; bases outside the gene matches: 3. The CDR3 is 14 residues long. Germline values: CDR1 SGDLS, CDR2 YYNGEE.

The V gene is TRBV6-5, the J gene TRBJ1-2, with 7 nucleotides matching TRBD1. The germline gives CDR1 MNHEY, CDR2 SVGAGI. This CDR3 is built from 14 residues. V shed 2 bases, J shed 4 bases, and the junction held 4 bases outside the gene matches. The CDR3, as DNA: TGTGCCAGCAGTTACGACAGGGCCGGCTATGGCTACACCTTC. Protein sequence: CASSYDRAGYGYTF.

This clone was counted between two and nine times. The chain is built from TRBV9 and TRBJ2-5; D might be TRBD1 or TRBD2, each matching 5 bases. Looked up from germline, CDR1 is SGDLS and CDR2 is YYNGEE. The CDR3 loop spans 12 amino acids. V dropped 5 bases and J dropped 5 bases, with 10 bases sitting between them. For the CDR3, the DNA is TGTGCCAGCAGTTTGGGGGACGAGACCCAGTACTTC. It translates to CASSLGDETQYF.

A single count supports this clone. This chain uses TRBV12-3 or TRBV12-4 with TRBJ2-7, with D uncertain. This CDR3 is 12 amino acids long. V lost 3 bases, J lost 3 bases, and 6 bases lay in between. The CDR3 sequence is CASSFSLYEQYF. CDR3 sequence (DNA): TGTGCCAGCAGTTTCTCTCTCTACGAGCAGTACTTC.

The chain combines TRBV5-5 with TRBJ2-1; 10 positions match TRBD2. The CDR3 has 18 residues. Trimming took 1 base from V and 6 from J; bases not matched to a gene: 13. Per the germline V gene, CDR1 is SGHKS and CDR2 is YYEKEE (reference sequence). The DNA of the CDR3 is TGTGCCAGCAGCTTGTGGGGGAGTAGCGGGAGGTCTCTCAATGAGCAGTTCTTC. It encodes CASSLWGSSGRSLNEQFF.

This chain joins TRBV6-2 or TRBV6-3 and TRBJ2-2; D possibly matches TRBD1 or TRBD2 (5 bases each). The germline V gene encodes CDR1 MNHEY and CDR2 SVGEGT. V lost 1 base to trimming and J lost 1 base, with 10 bases between them. The CDR3 has 16 residues. The CDR3 is CASSYYGTENTGELFF. CDR3 sequence (DNA): TGTGCCAGCAGTTACTATGGGACGGAGAACACCGGGGAGCTGTTTTTT.

The rearrangement uses TRBV9 and TRBJ2-5, with a possible D match to TRBD1 (5 bases). From germline, CDR1 is SGDLS and CDR2 YYNGEE. Trimming shortened V by 0 bases and J by 5 bases, and 14 bases separated the two germline ends. The CDR3 extends over 15 amino acids. CDR3 protein: CASSVAGQGLETQYF. The CDR3 DNA reads as TGTGCCAGCAGCGTAGCAGGGCAGGGTTTGGAGACCCAGTACTTC.

This clone occurred a few times. This rearrangement joins TRBV5-1 to TRBJ1-2, with D unclear. The CDR3 consists of 15 residues. Trimming removed 0 bases from V and 4 bases from J, with 13 bases in between. The germline gives CDR1 SGHRS, CDR2 YFSETQ. CDR3 sequence: CASSLDESPGYGYTF. CDR3 sequence (DNA): TGCGCCAGCAGCTTGGACGAATCCCCCGGCTATGGCTACACCTTC. Based on the CDR3 plus reference TRBV5-1 and TRBJ1-2, the full variable domain is KAGVTQTPRYLIKTRGQQVTLSCSPISGHRSVSWYQQTPGQGLQFLFEYFSETQRNKGNFPGRFSGRQFSNSRSEMNVSTLELGDSALYLCASSLDESPGYGYTFGSGTRLTVV.

The chain employs TRBV19 and TRBJ2-1, with D perhaps matching TRBD1 (6 bases). This CDR3 region has 15 residues. Per the germline V gene, CDR1 is LNHDA and CDR2 is SQIVND (reference sequence). Trimming cost V 1 base and J 6 bases, with 13 bases left between them. The chain's CDR3 is CASSIGFGRGNEQFF. DNA of the CDR3: TGTGCCAGTAGTATAGGTTTCGGCAGGGGCAATGAGCAGTTCTTC.

The rearrangement links TRBV4-3 to TRBJ2-6, with D uncertain. The germline CDR1 and CDR2 sequences are LGHNA and YSLEER. The CDR3 sequence is 16 residues long. Trimming shortened V by 0 bases and J by 1 base, and 7 bases separated the two germline ends. The DNA of the CDR3 is TGCGCCAGCAGCCAAGATATCGGGTCTGGGGCCAACGTCCTGACTTTC. Protein sequence: CASSQDIGSGANVLTF.